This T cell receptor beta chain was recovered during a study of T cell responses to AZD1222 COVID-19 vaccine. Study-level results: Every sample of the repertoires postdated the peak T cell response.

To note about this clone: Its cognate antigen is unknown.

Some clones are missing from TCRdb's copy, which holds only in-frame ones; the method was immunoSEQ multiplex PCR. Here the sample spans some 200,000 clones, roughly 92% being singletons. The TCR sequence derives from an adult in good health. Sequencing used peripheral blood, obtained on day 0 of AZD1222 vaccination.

The CDR3 DNA sequence: TGTGCCAGCAGCCAAGTGTCGGGAAATCCAGAGCAGTACTTC. Translated, it gives CASSQVSGNPEQYF. The gene calls are TRBV14 and TRBJ2-7, with D maybe TRBD2 (5 bases). Trimming took 1 base from V and 7 from J, leaving 14 bases between them. The CDR3 has 14 amino acids. From germline, CDR1 is SGHDN and CDR2 FVKESK. Full variable domain (missing parts from reference TRBV14 and TRBJ2-7): EAGVTQFPSHSVIEKGQTVTLRCDPISGHDNLYWYRRVMGKEIKFLLHFVKESKQDESGMPNNRFLAERTGGTYSTLKVQPAELEDSGVYFCASSQVSGNPEQYFGPGTRLTVT.